Below are 5 T cell receptor beta chains sequenced from a single sample in a study of T cell responses to AZD1222 COVID-19 vaccine. TCRdb's copy holds only in-frame clones and misses some; the assay was immunoSEQ multiplex PCR. The sample consists of more than 100,000 clones, 90% to 95% of them appearing once. Sequenced here: peripheral blood, sampled on day 0 of AZD1222 vaccination. The origin of the receptors is an adult in good health.

The CDR3 region is CSVEVRQGAEAFF. In DNA, the CDR3 is TGCAGCGTTGAAGTTAGGCAGGGGGCTGAAGCTTTCTTT. The chain carries TRBV29-1 and TRBJ1-1; 7 bases are shared with TRBD1. Germline V lookup: CDR1 SQVTM, CDR2 ANQGSEA. V was pared by 1 base and J by 6 bases, with 5 bases of the junction left unmatched. The CDR3 spans 13 residues.

This clone was observed once. This same CDR3 is encoded by further DNA sequences in the sample. The chain links TRBV6-2 or TRBV6-3 to TRBJ2-1, with D unclear. The V end was cut by 6 bases, the J end by 4 bases, with 4 bases between. The V gene's germline CDR1 is MNHEY and CDR2 SVGEGT. CDR3 size: 11 residues. CDR3 in amino acids: CASSPYNEQFF. The CDR3 nucleotides are TGTGCCAGCAGCCCATACAATGAGCAGTTCTTC.

This clone appeared once. The rearrangement joins TRBV27 to TRBJ1-5; the D gene is possibly TRBD1 (6 bases). Trimming took off 2 bases at V and 6 bases at J, with 8 bases between the two ends. The CDR3 sequence is 13 residues long. Germline CDR1 MNHEY, CDR2 SMNVEV (reference sequence). The CDR3 nucleotides read TGTGCCAGCAGTTTACGGGGGCTTCAGCCCCAGCATTTT. Protein sequence: CASSLRGLQPQHF.

Only one count was recorded for this clone. The chain recombines TRBV4-1 with TRBJ1-1; D unresolved. Germline V gives CDR1 MGHRA, CDR2 YSYEKL. The CDR3 has 13 residues. V shed 1 base and J shed 7 bases, with 10 bases lying between them. The CDR3 DNA is TGCGCCAGCAGCCAAGGAGGGAAGGGTGAAGCTTTCTTT. Its protein is CASSQGGKGEAFF.

This clone was seen just once. The genes are TRBV7-3 and TRBJ2-1, with 7 bases matching TRBD1. After removal of 5 bases from V and 0 bases from J, the junction contained 16 bases not matched to a gene. Germline V lookup: CDR1 SGHTA, CDR2 FQGTGA. The CDR3 has 19 amino acids. CDR3 amino acids: CASSPTITGAASSYNEQFF. The CDR3, as DNA: TGTGCCAGCAGCCCAACGATCACAGGGGCGGCCAGCTCCTACAATGAGCAGTTCTTC.